The rows below give T cell receptor beta chains drawn from one sample of a study of blood T cells in healthy people across ages. Using its own MiXCR run on the 5' RACE reads, TCRdb lists one record per CDR3 protein. The profile shows roughly 700,000 distinct CDR3 sequences, 20% to 30% of them singletons. The sample was also linked to a second study, of T cells of mothers and their children.

Sequencing input: blood. The source of these receptors is a boy younger than 18 in good health. The CDR3 runs from the conserved cysteine through the conserved F or W. Fields, in order: clone size, J gene, V gene, D gene, CDR3 DNA, CDR3 protein. A D gene is named only where the DNA matches it firmly. Some rows mark clone size as missing; the rest say once, few, many or name a class of expanded clone.

- | TRBJ1-4 | TRBV5-6 | - | TGTGCCAGCAGCAAACTGGGGGGCACTAATGAAAAACTGTTTTTT | CASSKLGGTNEKLFF
few | TRBJ1-5 | TRBV28 | - | TGTGCCAGCAGTCTTGACCGACGGGATCAGCCCCAGCATTTT | CASSLDRRDQPQHF
many | TRBJ2-2 | TRBV12-3/TRBV12-4 | - | TGTGCCAGCAGCACCATGGGAGGGGGGGTTCTGTTTTTT | CASSTMGGGVLFF
- | TRBJ2-7 | TRBV18 | - | TGCGCCAGCGCCGTTCACCTCCCAAAAACCTACGAGCAGTACTTC | CASAVHLPKTYEQYF
few | TRBJ1-6 | TRBV29-1 | TRBD1 | TGCAGCGTACGGACAGGGGGAAATTCACCCCTCCACTTT | CSVRTGGNSPLHF
few | TRBJ1-2 | TRBV10-3 | - | TGTGCCATCAGATACAGGGATGGCTACACCTTC | CAIRYRDGYTF
- | TRBJ2-7 | TRBV5-1 | - | TGCGCCAGCAGGCCCTTGGGGAAGGTAAACGAGCAGTACTTC | CASRPLGKVNEQYF
- | TRBJ1-2 | TRBV6-5 | - | TGTGCCAGCAGTTCCAGAGCGAATGGCTACACCTTC | CASSSRANGYTF
- | TRBJ2-7 | TRBV12-3/TRBV12-4 | - | TGTGCCAGCAGCTCCAGAGGGTGGGAGCAGTACTTC | CASSSRGWEQYF
- | TRBJ1-1 | TRBV6-5 | - | TGTGCCAGCAGTTTATACCGCTGGCCACCCCAGGGGATGAACACTGAAGCTTTCTTT | CASSLYRWPPQGMNTEAFF
- | TRBJ1-6 | TRBV7-8 | - | TGTGCCAGCAGCTTAGTCATACCAGGGAATTCACCCCTCCACTTT | CASSLVIPGNSPLHF
few | TRBJ2-1 | TRBV16 | - | TGTGCCAGCAGCCATGGGTACCCCAATGAGCAGTTCTTC | CASSHGYPNEQFF
- | TRBJ1-3 | TRBV11-1 | - | TGTGCCAGCAGCTTCGGGGCCATCTCTGGAAACACCATATATTTT | CASSFGAISGNTIYF
few | TRBJ2-7 | TRBV7-9 | - | TGTGCCAGCAGCTTAGGCCCTGCCGGGACAATATACGAGCAGTACTTC | CASSLGPAGTIYEQYF
- | TRBJ2-7 | TRBV6-6 | - | TGTGCCAGTGCCGGAGCTATACCCTACGAGCAGTACTTC | CASAGAIPYEQYF
- | TRBJ2-5 | TRBV20-1 | - | TGCAGTGCTAGCGGCGGGACAGTAATCTACAATGAGCTGTTCTTC | CSASGGTVIYNELFF
- | TRBJ2-5 | TRBV3-1 | TRBD2 | TGTGCCAGCAGTTCTAGCGGAGGGTGGGGGACCCAGTACTTC | CASSSSGGWGTQYF
- | TRBJ2-2 | TRBV9 | - | TGTGCCAGCAGCCCCATAGGGGGGCGAACGAACACCGGGGAGCTGTTTTTT | CASSPIGGRTNTGELFF
- | TRBJ2-5 | TRBV6-6 | TRBD1 | TGTGCCAGCAGTTACGGGGAACAGGGGAAGGGAGAGACCCAGTACTTC | CASSYGEQGKGETQYF